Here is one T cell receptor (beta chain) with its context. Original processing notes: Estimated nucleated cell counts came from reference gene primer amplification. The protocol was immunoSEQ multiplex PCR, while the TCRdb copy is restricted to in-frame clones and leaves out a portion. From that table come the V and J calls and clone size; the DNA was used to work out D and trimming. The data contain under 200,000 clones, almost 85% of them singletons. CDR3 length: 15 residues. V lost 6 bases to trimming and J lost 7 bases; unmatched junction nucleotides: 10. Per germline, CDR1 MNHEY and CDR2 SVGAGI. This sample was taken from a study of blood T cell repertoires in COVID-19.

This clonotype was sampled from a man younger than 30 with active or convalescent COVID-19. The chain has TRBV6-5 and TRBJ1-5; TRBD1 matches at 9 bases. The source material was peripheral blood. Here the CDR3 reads CASRSSGTGNQPQHF. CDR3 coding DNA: TGTGCCAGCAGATCCTCCGGGACAGGGAACCAGCCCCAGCATTTT.